One and the same sample provided the 25 T cell receptor beta chains below, sequenced in a study of T cells after yellow fever vaccination. A single record per CDR3 protein comes from TCRdb applying MiXCR to the 5' RACE reads. In the table there are some 300,000 distinct CDR3 sequences, approximately 10% of which are singletons. The source was CD4+ T cells sorted from PBMCs, collected 5 days after the yellow fever booster vaccination. The receptor source for this set is a man aged 18-30 years who received the YFV17D yellow fever vaccine.

This clonotype was counted only a few times. The J gene is TRBJ2-2, the V gene TRBV18; D unresolved. Looked up from germline, CDR1 is KGHSH and CDR2 is LQKENI. V shed 6 bases and J shed 0 bases, with 14 bases lying between them. CDR3 size: 16 residues. The CDR3 DNA reads as TGTGCCAGCTCTCCCAATAACCCCTCGAACACCGGGGAGCTGTTTTTT. This translates into CASSPNNPSNTGELFF. The complete variable domain, with remaining parts taken from reference TRBV18 and TRBJ2-2, reads NAGVMQNPRHLVRRRGQEARLRCSPMKGHSHVYWYRQLPEEGLKFMVYLQKENIIDESGMPKERFSAEFPKEGPSILRIQQVVRGDSAAYFCASSPNNPSNTGELFFGEGSRLTVL.

The rearrangement uses TRBV7-9 and TRBJ2-1, with D perhaps TRBD1 (6 bases). Germline V gives CDR1 SEHNR, CDR2 FQNEAQ (reference sequence). V was cut by 4 bases and J by 1 base, with 14 bases left in between. The CDR3 is 16 residues long. The CDR3 region is CASSYQPGQSYNEQFF. In nucleotides, the CDR3 is TGTGCCAGCAGCTACCAACCGGGACAATCCTACAATGAGCAGTTCTTC. Full variable domain (missing parts from reference TRBV7-9 and TRBJ2-1): DTGVSQNPRHKITKRGQNVTFRCDPISEHNRLYWYRQTLGQGPEFLTYFQNEAQLEKSRLLSDRFSAERPKGSFSTLEIQRTEQGDSAMYLCASSYQPGQSYNEQFFGPGTRLTVL.

The chain links TRBV20-1 to TRBJ2-7; D unclear. The CDR3 spans 11 residues. Germline values: CDR1 DFQATT, CDR2 SNEGSKA (reference sequence). V lost 0 bases and J lost 3, with 3 bases in between. DNA for the CDR3: TGCAGTGCTAGAGACAACTACGAGCAGTACGTC. Translated: CSARDNYEQYV.

This clonotype was seen ten or more times. The chain uses TRBV10-3 and TRBJ1-1; the match to TRBD1 covers 9 bases. In germline, CDR1 is ENHRY, CDR2 SYGVKD. The CDR3 has 16 amino acids. J lost 0 bases, V lost 2 bases, and 4 bases had no gene match. CDR3 bases: TGTGCCATCAGTGAGGGACAGGGGACGATGAACACTGAAGCTTTCTTT. It translates to CAISEGQGTMNTEAFF.

V is TRBV5-8 and J is TRBJ1-6; D remains ambiguous. This CDR3 has 14 amino acids. Germline V CDR1 and CDR2: SGHTS, YDEGEE. The ends were cut back, 0 bases at V and 7 bases at J, with 8 bases in the middle. For the CDR3, the DNA is TGTGCCAGCAGCTTGGGGCAGTGGAATTCACCCCTCCACTTT. This sequence encodes CASSLGQWNSPLHF.

This clonotype was seen a handful of times. The chain has TRBV25-1 and TRBJ2-7; D not certain. V dropped 2 bases and J dropped 9 bases, with 11 bases sitting between them. The CDR3 consists of 12 residues. The V gene's germline CDR1 is MGHDK and CDR2 SYGVNS. CDR3 amino acids: CASSETPASQYF. The CDR3 region has the DNA TGTGCCAGCAGTGAAACACCGGCATCGCAGTACTTC.

The chain combines TRBV4-1 with TRBJ1-5, with D unclear. Germline V gene sequence: CDR1 MGHRA, CDR2 YSYEKL. V was shortened by 0 bases and J by 5 bases, with 11 bases between the two germline ends. The CDR3 length is 15 residues. CDR3 in amino acids: CASSQEATTDQPQHF. The CDR3 DNA reads as TGCGCCAGCAGCCAAGAAGCGACAACCGATCAGCCCCAGCATTTT.

Only a few counts were recorded for this clonotype. CDR3 protein: CASSLEGRVRLLFTDTQYF. DNA for the CDR3: TGCGCCAGCAGCTTGGAGGGTAGAGTAAGGCTCCTCTTCACAGATACGCAGTATTTT. This chain joins TRBV5-1 and TRBJ2-3; D is ambiguous. Trimming cost V 0 bases and J 2 bases, with 22 bases left between them. The germline gives CDR1 SGHRS, CDR2 YFSETQ. The CDR3 runs to 19 residues.

This clonotype was detected ten times or more. The genes are TRBV5-6 and TRBJ1-5, with D possibly matching TRBD1 (6 bases). V was cut by 2 bases and J by 2 bases, with 8 bases left in between. Germline CDR1 SGHDT, CDR2 YYEEEE. The CDR3 is made up of 14 amino acids. CDR3 nucleotide sequence: TGTGCCAGCAGCTTACAGGGACGCAATCAGCCCCAGCATTTT. Its protein product is CASSLQGRNQPQHF. The whole variable domain, filled in from reference TRBV5-6 and TRBJ1-5, reads DAGVTQSPTHLIKTRGQQVTLRCSPKSGHDTVSWYQQALGQGPQFIFQYYEEEERQRGNFPDRFSGHQFPNYSSELNVNALLLGDSALYLCASSLQGRNQPQHFGDGTRLSIL.

The chain is built from TRBV12-3 or TRBV12-4 and TRBJ2-6; no definite D call. There are 13 residues in the CDR3. V lost 7 bases and J 1 base, leaving 5 bases between the germline ends. This CDR3 reads CASTASGANVLTF. CDR3 nucleotide sequence: TGTGCCAGCACAGCTTCTGGGGCCAACGTCCTGACTTTC.

The chain couples TRBV7-9 to TRBJ2-7; perhaps D is TRBD1 or TRBD2 (5 bases each). Germline values: CDR1 SEHNR, CDR2 FQNEAQ (reference sequence). Trimming removed 4 bases from V and 7 bases from J, with 17 bases in between. The CDR3 sequence is 14 residues long. CDR3 loop: CASSYGPGWGEQYF. CDR3 sequence (DNA): TGTGCCAGCAGCTACGGACCGGGTTGGGGGGAGCAGTACTTC.

This sequence joins TRBV6-2 or TRBV6-3 and TRBJ2-1, with D perhaps matching TRBD1 or TRBD2 (5 bases each). There are 15 residues in the CDR3. V was trimmed by 1 base and J by 4 bases, leaving 11 bases between them. The germline V gene has CDR1 MNHEY and CDR2 SVGEGT. CDR3 region: CASSYLGTSYNEQFF. DNA for the CDR3: TGTGCCAGCAGTTACTTGGGGACGTCGTACAATGAGCAGTTCTTC.

In this sample, this clonotype turned up a few times. The chain joins TRBV19 to TRBJ1-2; D may be TRBD1 (6 bases). The CDR3 totals 13 residues. The V gene's germline CDR1 is LNHDA and CDR2 SQIVND (reference sequence). V shed 6 bases and J shed 6 bases, with 14 bases lying between them. CDR3: CASSRRGGDGYTF. CDR3 DNA: TGTGCCAGTAGCAGGAGGGGGGGAGATGGCTACACCTTC.

The table lists this clonotype with a few counts. This chain connects TRBV11-2 to TRBJ2-5, with TRBD2 matching 7 bases. The CDR3 extends over 16 amino acids. Germline V gives CDR1 SGHAT, CDR2 FQNNGV. The V gene end was trimmed by 5 bases and the J gene end by 0 bases; junction bases not matched to a gene: 9. Here the CDR3 DNA reads TGTGCCAGCAGCCCACCTAGCGGTTGGTACCAAGAGACCCAGTACTTC. As protein: CASSPPSGWYQETQYF. The variable domain in full, with the rest retrieved from reference TRBV11-2 and TRBJ2-5, is EAGVAQSPRYKIIEKRQSVAFWCNPISGHATLYWYQQILGQGPKLLIQFQNNGVVDDSQLPKDRFSAERLKGVDSTLKIQPAKLEDSAVYLCASSPPSGWYQETQYFGPGTRLLVL.

This clonotype was seen many times. CDR3 sequence reads: CASSLGWTGNSPLHF. The CDR3 nucleotides read TGTGCCAGCAGCTTAGGATGGACAGGGAATTCACCCCTCCACTTT. The rearrangement links TRBV7-2 to TRBJ1-6, with 8 bases matching TRBD1. Germline values: CDR1 SGHTA, CDR2 FQGNSA. V shed 1 base, J shed 7 bases, and the junction held 3 bases outside the gene matches. This CDR3 comprises 15 residues. Using reference TRBV7-2 and TRBJ1-6 for the parts outside the CDR3, the full variable domain is GAGVSQSPSNKVTEKGKDVELRCDPISGHTALYWYRQSLGQGLEFLIYFQGNSAPDKSGLPSDRFSAERTGGSVSTLTIQRTQQEDSAVYLCASSLGWTGNSPLHFGNGTRLTVT.

The sample holds many counts of this clonotype. This chain connects TRBV12-3 or TRBV12-4 to TRBJ2-4; weak D call: TRBD1 (7 bases). The V gene lost 5 bases and the J gene lost 2 bases, with 10 bases spanning the gap. The CDR3 contains 14 residues. CDR3 protein: CASSPGGSKNIQYF. The CDR3, as DNA: TGTGCCAGCAGTCCAGGGGGGTCCAAAAACATTCAGTACTTC.

This clonotype showed up many times. The chain carries TRBV5-1 and TRBJ2-1, with D perhaps TRBD2 (7 bases). Trimming stripped 4 bases from V and 7 bases from J, with 9 bases between. The CDR3 has 12 amino acids. Germline V gene data show CDR1 as SGHRS and CDR2 as YFSETQ. The CDR3 protein is CASSEGGNEQFF. CDR3 coding DNA: TGCGCCAGCAGCGAGGGGGGGAATGAGCAGTTCTTC.

A few counts support this clonotype. The chain couples TRBV4-2 to TRBJ2-3; 11 nucleotides match TRBD2. The CDR3 length is 17 residues. Trimming took 4 bases from V and 4 from J; bases not matched to a gene: 10. CDR1 is LGHNA and CDR2 is YNFKEQ in the germline V gene. The CDR3 nucleotides are TGTGCCAGCAGCCGCGATAGCGGGGGGGGGAGGGCAGATACGCAGTATTTT. Its translation: CASSRDSGGGRADTQYF.

This clonotype was counted between two and nine times. The chain employs TRBV20-1 and TRBJ2-1; D may be TRBD1 (5 bases). Germline V gene lookup returns CDR1 DFQATT and CDR2 SNEGSKA (reference sequence). V dropped 3 bases and J dropped 11 bases, with 20 bases sitting between them. The CDR3 totals 14 residues. The CDR3 here is CSARFRTSREQQFF. The CDR3 DNA follows: TGCAGTGCTAGGTTTCGCACCAGCAGGGAACAGCAGTTCTTC.

This sequence joins TRBV6-1 and TRBJ2-3; 7 nucleotides agree with TRBD1. Germline CDR1 MNHNS, CDR2 SASEGT. The V segment lost 8 bases and the J segment 2 bases; nucleotides outside the gene matches: 4. This CDR3 contains 13 residues. CDR3 sequence: CASPGQNTDTQYF. CDR3 DNA: TGTGCCAGCCCGGGACAGAACACAGATACGCAGTATTTT.

This clonotype was counted between two and nine times. The chain has TRBV20-1 and TRBJ2-7; the D is unclear. The CDR3 has 14 residues. Germline CDR1 DFQATT, CDR2 SNEGSKA (reference sequence). Trimming removed 5 bases from V and 5 bases from J, with 19 bases in between. The CDR3 nucleotides read TGCAGTGCTGAGCACCGAGCCCGGTACCACGAGCAGTACTTC. Its protein is CSAEHRARYHEQYF.

This clonotype was counted a few times. The rearrangement links TRBV6-2 or TRBV6-3 to TRBJ1-5; D is unclear. Germline CDR1 reads MNHEY; CDR2 reads SVGEGT. This CDR3 has 11 amino acids. V lost 2 bases to trimming and J lost 8 bases, with 4 bases between them. The CDR3 is CASSYPEPQHF. The CDR3 bases are TGTGCCAGCAGTTACCCCGAGCCCCAGCATTTT.

The V gene is TRBV21-1, the J gene TRBJ2-5. TRBV21-1 is a pseudogene. The length of the CDR3 is 16 residues. CDR3 nucleotides: TGTGCCAGCAGCAAAGTAAAGTGGGCTTTCCAAGAGACCCAGTACTTC. Translating it yields CASSKVKWAFQETQYF.

This clonotype was recorded many times. The V gene is TRBV27, the J gene TRBJ1-1; D is ambiguous. The CDR3 sequence is 13 residues long. Trimming took off 3 bases at V and 0 bases at J, with 5 bases between the two ends. Germline assignment: CDR1 MNHEY and CDR2 SMNVEV (reference sequence). CDR3 sequence: CASSFLVNTEAFF. CDR3 DNA: TGTGCCAGCAGTTTTCTAGTGAACACTGAAGCTTTCTTT.

This clonotype has at least ten counts. This chain uses TRBV10-1 with TRBJ2-5, with TRBD2 matching 9 bases. CDR3 size: 15 residues. The V and J ends lost 2 bases and 1 base, in that order; junction bases with no gene match: 2. CDR1 is WNHNN, CDR2 SYGVQD, per germline (reference sequence). The CDR3 DNA reads TGCGCCAGCAGTGAGAAGCGGGGGGTCCAAGAGACCCAGTACTTC. Translation gives CASSEKRGVQETQYF.